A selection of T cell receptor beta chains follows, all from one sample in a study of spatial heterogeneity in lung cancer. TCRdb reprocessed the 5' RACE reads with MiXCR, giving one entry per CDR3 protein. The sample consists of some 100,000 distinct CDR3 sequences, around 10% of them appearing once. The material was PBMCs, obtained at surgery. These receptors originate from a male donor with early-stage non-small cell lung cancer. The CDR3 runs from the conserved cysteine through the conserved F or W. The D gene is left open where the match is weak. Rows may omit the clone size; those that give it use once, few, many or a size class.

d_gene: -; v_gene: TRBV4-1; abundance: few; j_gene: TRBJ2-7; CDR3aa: CASSQDGRDFYEQYF; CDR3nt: TGCGCCAGCAGCCAAGATGGCCGGGATTTCTACGAGCAGTACTTC
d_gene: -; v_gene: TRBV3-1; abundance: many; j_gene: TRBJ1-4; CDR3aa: CASSQTRIQEKLFF; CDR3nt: TGTGCCAGCAGCCAGACCCGAATCCAAGAAAAACTGTTTTTT
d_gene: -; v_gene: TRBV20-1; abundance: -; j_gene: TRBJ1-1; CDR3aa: CSAQGTNTEAFF; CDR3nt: TGCAGTGCTCAAGGGACGAACACTGAAGCTTTCTTT
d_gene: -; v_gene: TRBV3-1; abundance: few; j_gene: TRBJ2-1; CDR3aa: CASSLDNPNEQFF; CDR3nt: TGTGCCAGCTCCCTCGATAACCCGAATGAGCAGTTCTTC
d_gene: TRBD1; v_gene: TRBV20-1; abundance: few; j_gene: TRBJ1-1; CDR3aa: CSARDTGTGARMSTEAFF; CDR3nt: TGCAGTGCTAGAGATACAGGGACAGGGGCCCGTATGAGCACTGAAGCTTTCTTT
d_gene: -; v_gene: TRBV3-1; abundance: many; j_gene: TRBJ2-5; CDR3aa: CASSQTVGGIPQETQYF; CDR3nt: TGTGCCAGCAGCCAAACTGTTGGGGGGATTCCCCAAGAGACCCAGTACTTC
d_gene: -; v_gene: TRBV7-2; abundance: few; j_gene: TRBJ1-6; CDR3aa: CASSLGRNSPLHF; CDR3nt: TGTGCCAGCAGCTTAGGTAGAAACTCACCCCTCCACTTT
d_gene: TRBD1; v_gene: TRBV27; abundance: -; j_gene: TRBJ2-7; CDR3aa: CASSYKGQGAYEQYF; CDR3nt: TGTGCCAGCAGTTATAAGGGACAGGGGGCCTACGAGCAGTACTTC
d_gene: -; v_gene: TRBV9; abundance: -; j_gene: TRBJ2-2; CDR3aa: CASSVDLFRGTGELFF; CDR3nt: TGTGCCAGCAGCGTAGACCTCTTTAGGGGCACCGGGGAGCTGTTTTTT
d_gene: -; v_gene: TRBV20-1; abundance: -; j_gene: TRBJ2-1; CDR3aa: CSATGNEQFF; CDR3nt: TGCAGTGCTACGGGAAATGAGCAGTTCTTC
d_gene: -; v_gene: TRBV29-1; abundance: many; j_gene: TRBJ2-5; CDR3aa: CSVLWLGDLKTQYF; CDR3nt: TGCAGCGTTCTCTGGCTGGGGGACCTTAAGACCCAGTACTTC
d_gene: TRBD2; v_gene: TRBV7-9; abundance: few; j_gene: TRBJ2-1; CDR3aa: CASSLGSTSGNYNEQFF; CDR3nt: TGTGCCAGCAGCTTAGGATCGACTAGCGGAAATTACAATGAGCAGTTCTTC
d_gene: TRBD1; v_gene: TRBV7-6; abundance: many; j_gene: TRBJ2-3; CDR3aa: CASSNRDRGTDTQYF; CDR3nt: TGTGCCAGCAGCAACCGGGACAGAGGCACAGATACGCAGTATTTT
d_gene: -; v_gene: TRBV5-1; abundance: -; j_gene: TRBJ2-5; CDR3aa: CASSMTAETQYF; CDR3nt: TGCGCCAGCAGCATGACCGCGGAGACCCAGTACTTC
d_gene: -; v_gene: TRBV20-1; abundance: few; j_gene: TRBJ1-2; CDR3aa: CSARPDTYGYTF; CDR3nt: TGCAGTGCTAGACCCGACACCTATGGCTACACCTTC
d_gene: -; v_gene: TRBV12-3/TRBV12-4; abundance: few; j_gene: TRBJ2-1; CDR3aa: CASSSNLYNEQFF; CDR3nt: TGTGCCAGCAGTTCAAACCTTTACAATGAGCAGTTCTTC
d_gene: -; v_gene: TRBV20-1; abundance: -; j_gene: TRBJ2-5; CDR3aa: CSTSRQEETQYF; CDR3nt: TGCAGTACTTCTAGACAGGAAGAGACCCAGTACTTC
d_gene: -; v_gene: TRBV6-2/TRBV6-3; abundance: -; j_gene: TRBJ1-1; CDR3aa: CASSYSWGGGNTEACF; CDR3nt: -
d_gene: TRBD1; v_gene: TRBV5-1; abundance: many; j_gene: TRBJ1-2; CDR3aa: CASSRQGDGYGYTF; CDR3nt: TGCGCCAGCAGTCGACAGGGGGACGGCTATGGCTACACCTTC
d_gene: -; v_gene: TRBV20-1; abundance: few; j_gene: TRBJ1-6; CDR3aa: CSARGPDSPLHF; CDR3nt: TGCAGTGCTAGAGGACCTGATTCACCCCTCCACTTT
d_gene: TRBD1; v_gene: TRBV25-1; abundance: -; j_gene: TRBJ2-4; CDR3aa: CASSSPGQGANIQYF; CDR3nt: TGTGCCAGCAGTTCACCGGGACAGGGGGCGAACATTCAGTACTTC
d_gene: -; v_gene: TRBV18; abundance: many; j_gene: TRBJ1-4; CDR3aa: CASSPREANEKLFF; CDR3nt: TGTGCCAGCTCACCGAGGGAGGCTAATGAAAAACTGTTTTTT
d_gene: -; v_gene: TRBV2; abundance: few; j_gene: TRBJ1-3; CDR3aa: CASRAGNSGNTIYF; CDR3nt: TGTGCCAGCAGGGCAGGGAACTCTGGAAACACCATATATTTT
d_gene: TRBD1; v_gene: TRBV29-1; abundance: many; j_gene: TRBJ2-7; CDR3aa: CSVEDPDRGLGEQYF; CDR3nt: TGCAGCGTTGAAGACCCCGACAGGGGGCTAGGCGAGCAGTACTTC
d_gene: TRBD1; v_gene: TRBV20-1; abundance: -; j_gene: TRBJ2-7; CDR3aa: CSAIHGTGFYEQYF; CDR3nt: TGCAGTGCTATTCACGGGACAGGGTTCTACGAGCAGTACTTC
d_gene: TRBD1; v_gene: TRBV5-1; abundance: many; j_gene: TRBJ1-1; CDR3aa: CASSPLTGAGTEAFF; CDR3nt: TGCGCCAGCAGCCCTTTGACAGGGGCAGGCACTGAAGCTTTCTTT
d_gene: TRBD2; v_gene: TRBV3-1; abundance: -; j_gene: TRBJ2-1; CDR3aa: CASSRRGLAGGNEQFF; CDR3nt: TGTGCCAGCAGCCGGAGGGGACTAGCGGGAGGAAATGAGCAGTTCTTC
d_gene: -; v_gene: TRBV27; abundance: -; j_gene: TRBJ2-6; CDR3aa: CASSLLRQSSGANVLTF; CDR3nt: TGTGCCAGCAGTTTACTCCGACAGAGCTCTGGGGCCAACGTCCTGACTTTC
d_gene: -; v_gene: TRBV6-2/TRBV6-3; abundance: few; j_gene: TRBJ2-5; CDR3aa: CATSSGEKTQYF; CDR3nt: TGTGCCACTTCGTCGGGGGAAAAGACCCAGTACTTC
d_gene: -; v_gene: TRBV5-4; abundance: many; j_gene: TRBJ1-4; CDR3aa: CASSLEGDGGEKLFF; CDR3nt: TGTGCCAGCAGCTTGGAGGGGGACGGGGGCGAAAAACTGTTTTTT
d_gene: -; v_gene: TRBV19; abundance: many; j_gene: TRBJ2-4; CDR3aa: CASSSPGDKNIQYF; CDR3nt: TGTGCCAGTAGTTCACCAGGGGACAAAAACATTCAGTACTTC
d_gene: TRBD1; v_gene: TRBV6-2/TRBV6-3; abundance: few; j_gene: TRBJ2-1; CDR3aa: CASSYSRQGIERQFF; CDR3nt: TGTGCCAGCAGTTATAGTCGACAGGGGATAGAGCGGCAGTTCTTC
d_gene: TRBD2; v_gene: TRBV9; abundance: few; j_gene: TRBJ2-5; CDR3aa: CASSVDPNSLADQETQYF; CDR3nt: TGTGCCAGCAGCGTAGATCCCAACTCACTAGCGGATCAAGAGACCCAGTACTTC
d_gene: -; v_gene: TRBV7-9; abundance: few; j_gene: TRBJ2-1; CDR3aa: CASSPQGGSYNEQFF; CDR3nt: TGTGCCAGCAGCCCCCAGGGGGGATCATACAATGAGCAGTTCTTC
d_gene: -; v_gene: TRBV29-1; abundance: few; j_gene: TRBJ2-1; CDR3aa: CSVEEGGRALNYNEQFF; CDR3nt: TGCAGCGTTGAAGAAGGCGGGCGGGCCTTAAATTACAATGAGCAGTTCTTC
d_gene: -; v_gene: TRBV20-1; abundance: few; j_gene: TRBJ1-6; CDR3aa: CSAGGRGEPLHF; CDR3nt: TGCAGTGCTGGTGGAAGGGGTGAACCCCTCCACTTT
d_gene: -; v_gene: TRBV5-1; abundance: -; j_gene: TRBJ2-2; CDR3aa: CASSLERRTGELFF; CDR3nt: TGCGCCAGCAGCTTGGAGAGGCGGACCGGGGAGCTGTTTTTT
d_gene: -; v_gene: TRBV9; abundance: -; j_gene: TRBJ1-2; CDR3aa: CASSLAFYGYTF; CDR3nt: TGTGCCAGCAGCCTAGCCTTCTATGGCTACACCTTC
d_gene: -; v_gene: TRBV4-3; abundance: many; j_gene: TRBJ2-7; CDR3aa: CASSQDNVLSEQYF; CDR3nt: TGCGCCAGCAGCCAAGATAATGTCCTTTCCGAGCAGTACTTC
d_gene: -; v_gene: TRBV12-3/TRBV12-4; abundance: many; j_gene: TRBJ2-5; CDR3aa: CASSFGATGTQYF; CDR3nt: TGTGCCAGCAGTTTTGGAGCGACGGGGACCCAGTACTTC
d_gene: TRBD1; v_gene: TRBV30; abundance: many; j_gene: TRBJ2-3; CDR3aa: CAWSPTGGDTQYF; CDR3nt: TGTGCCTGGAGTCCTACAGGGGGAGATACGCAGTATTTT
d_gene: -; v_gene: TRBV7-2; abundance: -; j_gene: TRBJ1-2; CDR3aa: CASSPTGEGYGYTF; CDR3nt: TGTGCCAGCAGCCCTACTGGCGAAGGCTATGGCTACACCTTC
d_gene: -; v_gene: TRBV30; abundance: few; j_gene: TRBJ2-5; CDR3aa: CAWDTGTPQETQYF; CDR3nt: TGTGCCTGGGACACGGGGACTCCACAAGAGACCCAGTACTTC
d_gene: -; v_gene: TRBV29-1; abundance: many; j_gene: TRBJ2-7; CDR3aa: CSVELTDYEQYF; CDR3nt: TGCAGCGTTGAACTTACCGATTACGAGCAGTACTTC
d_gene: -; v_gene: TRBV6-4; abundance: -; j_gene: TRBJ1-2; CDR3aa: CASSPEGEVGYGYTF; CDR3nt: TGTGCCAGCAGCCCTGAGGGGGAAGTCGGGTATGGCTACACCTTC
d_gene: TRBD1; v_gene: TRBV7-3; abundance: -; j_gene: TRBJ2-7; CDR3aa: CASSSTRTGGLVYEQYF; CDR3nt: TGTGCCAGCAGCTCAACCCGGACAGGGGGCTTGGTATACGAGCAGTACTTC
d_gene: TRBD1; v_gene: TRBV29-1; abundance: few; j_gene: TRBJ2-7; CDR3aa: CSVEGDRAYEQYF; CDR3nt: TGCAGCGTTGAGGGGGACAGGGCCTACGAGCAGTACTTC
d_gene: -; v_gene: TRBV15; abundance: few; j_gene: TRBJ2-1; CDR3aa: CATRGVSYNEQFF; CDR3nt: TGTGCCACCAGGGGCGTCTCCTACAATGAGCAGTTCTTC